This T cell receptor beta chain was captured in a study of CD8+ T cells in alopecia areata. This CDR3 contains 13 residues. V lost 7 bases to trimming and J lost 2 bases, with 12 bases between them. From germline, CDR1 is LNHDA and CDR2 SQIVND (reference sequence). The sequencing template was cDNA reverse transcribed from extracted RNA. TCRdb's table, derived via immunoSEQ multiplex PCR, lists solely in-frame clones and lacks some. The sample has about 150,000 clones; less than 70% are singletons. Documented treatment: oral pan-JAK inhibitor, 5-10 mg twice daily. The source material was CD8+ T cells sorted from blood, sampled at week 4, from a patient treated with tofacitinib. The chain links TRBV19 to TRBJ2-7; unclear D gene. The receptor was derived from a human donor with alopecia areata. The CDR3 coding sequence is TGTGCCAGTACCCCGACACCCGCCTACGAGCAGTACTTC. It encodes CASTPTPAYEQYF.